Below, 10 T cell receptor beta chains from the same sample are listed, as sequenced in a study of T cell changes during pregnancy in multiple sclerosis. Clones were sequenced by immunoSEQ multiplex PCR, and TCRdb holds only the in-frame ones, with some missing. The repertoire holds roughly 89,000 clones, with about 93% as singletons. Sequences were derived from peripheral blood, sampled in the first trimester of pregnancy. Every receptor here comes from a female donor with multiple sclerosis, enrolled in a pregnancy study.

The chain joins TRBV29-1 to TRBJ2-1, with 15 bases aligning to TRBD2. V lost 6 bases to trimming and J lost 9 bases; unmatched junction nucleotides: 9. Germline V gives CDR1 SQVTM, CDR2 ANQGSEA. CDR3 size: 15 residues. The CDR3 reads CSVTGTSGGSGEQFF. The CDR3 nucleotides read TGCAGCGTGACCGGGACTAGCGGGGGGTCGGGTGAGCAGTTCTTC.

J is TRBJ1-6 and V is TRBV4-1; D gene ambiguous. CDR3 length: 15 amino acids. Trimming removed 0 bases at V and 5 bases at J, with 8 bases between. From germline, CDR1 is MGHRA and CDR2 YSYEKL. Written as DNA, the CDR3 is TGCGCCAGCAGCCAAGATTGGCAGAATAATTCACCCCTCCACTTT. Amino acids: CASSQDWQNNSPLHF.

The chain couples TRBV30 to TRBJ2-7; 7 nucleotides align to TRBD1. The CDR3 covers 14 residues. Per the germline V gene, CDR1 is GTSNPN and CDR2 is SVGIG (reference sequence). Trimming at V came to 1 base and at J to 6 bases, leaving 9 bases not matched to a gene. The chain's CDR3 is CAWSAQTGSSEQYF. The DNA for the CDR3 is TGTGCCTGGAGTGCCCAGACAGGGTCGAGCGAGCAGTACTTC.

This clone was observed a single time. The V call is TRBV25-1, the J call TRBJ1-6; no clear D. The germline V and J ends were trimmed by 2 bases and 5 bases, with 13 bases remaining between them. The CDR3 covers 16 residues. Per the germline V gene, CDR1 is MGHDK and CDR2 is SYGVNS. The CDR3 coding sequence is TGTGCCAGCAGTGAAACCCGAAGGAGAGATAATTCACCCCTCCACTTT. This encodes CASSETRRRDNSPLHF. Filled out from reference TRBV25-1 and TRBJ1-6, the complete variable domain reads EADIYQTPRYLVIGTGKKITLECSQTMGHDKMYWYQQDPGMELHLIHYSYGVNSTEKGDLSSESTVSRIRTEHFPLTLESARPSHTSQYLCASSETRRRDNSPLHFGNGTRLTVT.

The CDR3 DNA sequence: TGTGCCAGTAGCCTCGATACAGGGGTCGGCTACACCTTC. Protein product: CASSLDTGVGYTF. This chain uses TRBV19 with TRBJ1-2, with 7 bases identical to TRBD1. Germline assignment: CDR1 LNHDA and CDR2 SQIVND (reference sequence). V was clipped by 6 bases and J by 8 bases; unmatched bases: 9. The CDR3 runs to 13 residues.

The V call is TRBV18, the J call TRBJ2-3, with TRBD1 identical over 8 bases. Germline assignment: CDR1 KGHSH and CDR2 LQKENI. The CDR3 spans 16 residues. V dropped 1 base and J dropped 4; count of bases not matched to a gene: 7. CDR3 region: CASSPRRTGIADTQYF. The CDR3 region has the DNA TGTGCCAGCTCACCACGCAGGACAGGGATCGCAGATACGCAGTATTTT. The whole variable domain, remainder taken from reference TRBV18 and TRBJ2-3, is NAGVMQNPRHLVRRRGQEARLRCSPMKGHSHVYWYRQLPEEGLKFMVYLQKENIIDESGMPKERFSAEFPKEGPSILRIQQVVRGDSAAYFCASSPRRTGIADTQYFGPGTRLTVL.

V gene TRBV13 combines with J gene TRBJ2-3, with D maybe TRBD2 (6 bases). Germline assignment: CDR1 PRHDT and CDR2 FYEKMQ (reference sequence). The CDR3 totals 16 residues. The germline V and J ends were trimmed by 5 bases and 6 bases, with 21 bases remaining between them. CDR3 region: CASSPPRVSGGDTQYF. CDR3 coding DNA: TGTGCCAGCAGCCCCCCCCGGGTTAGCGGTGGGGATACGCAGTATTTT.

This chain joins TRBV6-5 and TRBJ1-4, with D perhaps TRBD1 (6 bases). The V end lost 5 bases, the J end lost 6 bases, and 13 bases lay between the germline ends. Germline V gene data show CDR1 as MNHEY and CDR2 as SVGAGI. There are 14 residues in the CDR3. This chain's CDR3 is CASSRRGGDEKLFF. In nucleotides, the CDR3 is TGTGCCAGCAGTCGTCGAGGGGGGGATGAAAAACTGTTTTTT.

This clone was counted between two and nine times. This chain links TRBV2 with TRBJ2-7, with 7 bases that match TRBD2. The CDR3 covers 13 residues. In germline, CDR1 is SNHLY, CDR2 FYNNEI. Trimming cost V 3 bases and J 9 bases; bases outside gene matches: 8. CDR3 coding DNA: TGTGCCAGCAGTGAGTCGGGGGGTCCGAGGCAGTACTTC. Translating it yields CASSESGGPRQYF.

This CDR3 is CASSLGTGFSPLHF. The CDR3 DNA reads as TGTGCCAGCAGTCTCGGGACAGGGTTTTCACCCCTCCACTTT. The rearrangement uses TRBV6-4 and TRBJ1-6; 9 positions match TRBD1. Germline loops: CDR1 MRHNA, CDR2 SNTAGT. The CDR3 is 14 residues long. With V trimmed by 5 bases and J by 9 bases, 5 bases remained unmatched.